Presented here are 15 T cell receptor beta chains from one specimen sequenced in a study of beta chain features in type 1 diabetes (dated by TCRdb to the late 2010s). Overall study outcomes, separate from this receptor: A moderate but significant shortening of TCRB CDR3 length was observed in type 1 diabetes patients in all four CD4+ subsets.

The library was made by the immunoSEQ multiplex PCR assay. The entire isolated RNA was reverse transcribed using the High Capacity cDNA Reverse Transcription Kit, and thus expressed TCRB transcripts were sequenced. In its TCRdb copy, this immuneACCESS table keeps in-frame sequences only and misses some clones. Where compared with another copy, unresolved V genes explain less than half of these, and the others have no known cause. The sample includes some 700,000 clones, with roughly 13% observed a single time. The ten largest clones capture approximately 0.02% of the sample. These receptors' targets are unknown. Sequencing used naive CD4+ T cells from blood. What the cell subset or site label conveys for this sample: true naive CD4+ T cells. The receptors derive from a man between 18 and 29 years old with type 1 diabetes.

The J gene is TRBJ2-7, the V gene TRBV5-1; D not certain. Trimming removed 0 bases from V and 0 bases from J, with 13 bases in between. The CDR3 is 16 residues long. Germline-derived CDR1 and CDR2 are SGHRS and YFSETQ. Here the CDR3 DNA reads TGCGCCAGCAGCTTGGAGGTGACGTCGAGCTCCTACGAGCAGTACTTC. Its translation: CASSLEVTSSSYEQYF.

V and J are TRBV5-1 and TRBJ2-5, with 7 bases fitting TRBD1. The CDR3 length is 15 residues. V shed 1 base and J 1 base; nucleotides not matched to a gene: 4. CDR1 and CDR2 from the germline V gene are SGHRS and YFSETQ. For the CDR3, the DNA is TGCGCCAGCAGCTTGAACCGGGACAGCCAAGAGACCCAGTACTTC. Protein sequence: CASSLNRDSQETQYF.

V is TRBV9 and J is TRBJ2-1, with 9 bases matching TRBD1. The CDR3 spans 16 residues. The V gene end was trimmed by 0 bases and the J gene end by 9 bases; junction bases not matched to a gene: 10. Germline V lookup: CDR1 SGDLS, CDR2 YYNGEE. CDR3 DNA sequence: TGTGCCAGCAGCGTAGAGCCCAGGGGGACAGGGAGTGAGCAGTTCTTC. This codes for CASSVEPRGTGSEQFF.

Note on this clone: One end of the junction fails to match germline, which may point to a read error. This specimen includes other DNA sequences encoding the same CDR3. This CDR3 reads CALTGTLRDNEQFF. DNA for the CDR3: TGTGCACTCACCGGGACCCTTCGGGACAATGAGCAATTCTTC. The chain has TRBV30 and TRBJ2-1; the D gene is possibly TRBD1 (6 bases). Germline lookup yields CDR1 GTSNPN and CDR2 SVGIG (reference sequence). This CDR3 region has 14 residues.

This chain uses TRBV7-2 with TRBJ2-2, with TRBD2 identical over 7 bases. V lost 2 bases, J lost 4 bases, and 4 bases stayed unmatched. This CDR3 is 15 amino acids long. Germline lookup yields CDR1 SGHTA and CDR2 FQGNSA. The DNA of the CDR3 is TGTGCCAGCAGCTTACAGCGGGGAGTCACCGGGGAGCTGTTTTTT. Encoded protein: CASSLQRGVTGELFF.

The chain uses TRBV7-6 and TRBJ2-5; weak D call: TRBD2 (6 bases). Per the germline V gene, CDR1 is SGHVS and CDR2 is FNYEAQ. V was shortened by 4 bases and J by 2 bases, with 17 bases between the two germline ends. There are 16 residues in the CDR3. CDR3 amino acids: CASSYKTTSNQETQYF. Here the CDR3 DNA reads TGTGCCAGCAGCTATAAGACCACTAGCAATCAAGAGACCCAGTACTTC.

The CDR3, as DNA: TGTGCCTGGAGTCTTCAGGGGGTTGGGTATGGCTACACCTTC. It is translated as CAWSLQGVGYGYTF. J is TRBJ1-2 and V is TRBV30, with TRBD1 identical over 7 bases. CDR1 and CDR2 (germline): GTSNPN, SVGIG (reference sequence). The V and J ends lost 2 bases and 5 bases, in that order; junction bases with no gene match: 8. The CDR3 covers 14 residues.

The chain links TRBV10-3 to TRBJ2-7; D gene unclear. The CDR3 covers 14 residues. CDR1 ENHRY and CDR2 SYGVKD come from the germline V gene. V shed 9 bases and J shed 1 base, with 16 bases lying between them. The CDR3 region has the DNA TGTGCCATAGCCGGAATTCAGGATTCCTACGAGCAGTACTTC. Translating gives CAIAGIQDSYEQYF.

The chain is built from TRBV6-5 and TRBJ2-7; no clear D. From germline, CDR1 is MNHEY and CDR2 SVGAGI. Trimming stripped 4 bases from V and 4 bases from J, with 5 bases between. The CDR3 is 11 residues long. The CDR3 bases are TGTGCCAGCAGTTCCTTATACGAGCAGTACTTC. It specifies CASSSLYEQYF.

This clone was observed a single time. This chain uses TRBV4-1 with TRBJ1-4; D remains ambiguous. Trimming took off 0 bases at V and 2 bases at J, with 13 bases between the two ends. The CDR3 has 17 residues. Germline V CDR1 and CDR2: MGHRA, YSYEKL. The CDR3 DNA reads TGCGCCAGCAGCCAAGATCCGTCAGGAACTACTAATGAAAAACTGTTTTTT. Translated: CASSQDPSGTTNEKLFF.

This clone was picked up a small number of times. The chain links TRBV2 to TRBJ2-7; the match to TRBD1 covers 8 bases. CDR3 size: 14 residues. The trim removed 6 bases at V and 5 bases at J, leaving 9 bases unmatched. Germline V gene data show CDR1 as SNHLY and CDR2 as FYNNEI. CDR3 nucleotide sequence: TGTGCCAGCAGCCTATTGACAGGGGTTAACGAGCAGTACTTC. Protein: CASSLLTGVNEQYF.

This clone was seen only a few times. The chain joins TRBV7-2 to TRBJ1-4, with 9 bases identical to TRBD1. Germline values: CDR1 SGHTA, CDR2 FQGNSA. The CDR3 has 15 amino acids. Unmatched junction bases numbered 3, after V lost 4 bases and J lost 3 bases. In nucleotides, the CDR3 is TGTGCCAGCAGCTCACAGGGGGCGGCTAATGAAAAACTGTTTTTT. Translated: CASSSQGAANEKLFF.

The V gene is TRBV18, the J gene TRBJ2-3, with TRBD1 identical over 8 bases. The ends lost 0 bases at V and 3 bases at J; junction bases unmatched: 8. The CDR3 loop spans 17 amino acids. Germline V gene data show CDR1 as KGHSH and CDR2 as LQKENI. CDR3 bases: TGTGCCAGCTCACCACCGAGGGAGACAGGGGTTACAGATACGCAGTATTTT. The encoded protein is CASSPPRETGVTDTQYF.

In this sample, this clone turned up a few times. The chain carries TRBV7-2 and TRBJ1-2, with D unclear. V lost 0 bases to trimming and J lost 5 bases, with 13 bases between them. Germline CDR1 and CDR2: SGHTA and FQGNSA. The CDR3 runs 15 residues. The CDR3 region has the DNA TGTGCCAGCAGCTTAGCGGCTGACGGTGGTTATGGCTACACCTTC. Its translation: CASSLAADGGYGYTF.

The CDR3 region is CASGKYNEQFF. In nucleotides, the CDR3 is TGTGCCAGCGGGAAATACAATGAGCAGTTCTTC. This rearrangement joins TRBV28 to TRBJ2-1; D ambiguous. Germline CDR1 MDHEN, CDR2 SYDVKM. CDR3 length equals 11 residues. Trimming took 8 bases from V and 4 from J, leaving 6 bases between them.